These 11 T cell receptor beta chains came from one sample sequenced in a study of cytomegalovirus exposure and HLA in healthy donors listed by TCRdb under 2017. The method was the immunoSEQ multiplex PCR assay. The source is immuneACCESS, and TCRdb retained only in-frame sequences with V and J called. Part of the clones is not carried over; for the studies checked, unresolved V genes explain less than half of this, and the remainder is unexplained. This sample comprises over 130,000 clones, around nine tenths of them detected only once. The ten largest clonotypes hold approximately 10% of the sample. Sequenced input: PBMCs. The receptors were gathered from a man between 18 and 35 years old in good health and CMV-seropositive.

This clone appeared a few times. The rearrangement links TRBV15 to TRBJ1-5; no firm D call. The ends were cut back, 0 bases at V and 4 bases at J, with 10 bases in the middle. The CDR3 is 15 residues long. Per the germline V gene, CDR1 is LNHNV and CDR2 is YYDKDF (reference sequence). The CDR3 here is CATSREPSENQPQHF. DNA of the CDR3: TGTGCCACCAGCAGAGAGCCAAGCGAGAATCAGCCCCAGCATTTT.

The sample holds a few counts of this clone. The J gene is TRBJ2-7, the V gene TRBV6-1; D gene uncertain. The V gene's germline CDR1 is MNHNS and CDR2 SASEGT. Trimming shortened V by 3 bases and J by 5 bases, and 14 bases separated the two germline ends. The CDR3 has 14 residues. This chain's CDR3 is CASSDQYLVNEQYF. CDR3 nucleotide sequence: TGTGCCAGCAGTGACCAGTACCTAGTTAACGAGCAGTACTTC.

This chain joins TRBV27 and TRBJ1-1, with D uncertain. This CDR3 region has 13 residues. Germline CDR1 MNHEY, CDR2 SMNVEV (reference sequence). V lost 2 bases to trimming and J lost 0 bases, with 4 bases between them. The CDR3 sequence is CASSLGLNTEAFF. In DNA, the CDR3 is TGTGCCAGCAGTTTAGGGCTGAACACTGAAGCTTTCTTT.

The sample holds a few counts of this clone. The chain has TRBV29-1 and TRBJ1-4; D is undetermined. From germline, CDR1 is SQVTM and CDR2 ANQGSEA. The V gene lost 4 bases and the J gene lost 8 bases, with 17 bases spanning the gap. The CDR3 is 14 residues long. The CDR3 loop is CSVAAVGSVEKLFF. The DNA for the CDR3 is TGCAGCGTTGCCGCGGTTGGGTCAGTAGAAAAACTGTTTTTT. Full variable domain (outside the CDR3, taken from reference TRBV29-1 and TRBJ1-4): SAVISQKPSRDICQRGTSLTIQCQVDSQVTMMFWYRQQPGQSLTLIATANQGSEATYESGFVIDKFPISRPNLTFSTLTVSNMSPEDSSIYLCSVAAVGSVEKLFFGSGTQLSVL.

The CDR3 is CASSKETSSYEQYF. DNA of the CDR3: TGTGCCAGCTCAAAAGAGACAAGCTCCTACGAGCAGTACTTC. The V gene is TRBV18, the J gene TRBJ2-7; D not certain. Trimming stripped 5 bases from V and 0 bases from J, with 11 bases between. The CDR3 spans 14 residues. Germline CDR1 reads KGHSH; CDR2 reads LQKENI.

This chain joins TRBV9 and TRBJ2-4; D is perhaps TRBD1 (6 bases). The V gene's germline CDR1 is SGDLS and CDR2 YYNGEE. The ends were cut back, 0 bases at V and 0 bases at J, with 10 bases in the middle. The CDR3 is 16 amino acids. Here the CDR3 DNA reads TGTGCCAGCAGCGTAGGGGCAGGGGTAGCCAAAAACATTCAGTACTTC. Translating it yields CASSVGAGVAKNIQYF. Based on the CDR3 plus reference TRBV9 and TRBJ2-4, the full variable domain is DSGVTQTPKHLITATGQRVTLRCSPRSGDLSVYWYQQSLDQGLQFLIQYYNGEERAKGNILERFSAQQFPDLHSELNLSSLELGDSALYFCASSVGAGVAKNIQYFGAGTRLSVL.

This clone was observed once. The chain carries TRBV5-6 and TRBJ2-7, with TRBD1 as a possible D gene (6 bases). Germline CDR1 reads SGHDT; CDR2 reads YYEEEE. This CDR3 is 14 amino acids long. The ends were cut back, 5 bases at V and 1 base at J, with 13 bases in the middle. The CDR3 nucleotides are TGTGCCAGCAGGGATAACAGGGAATCCTACGAGCAGTACTTC. Protein product: CASRDNRESYEQYF.

This sequence joins TRBV15 and TRBJ2-3, with 13 bases aligning to TRBD2. The CDR3 totals 13 residues. Germline V gene lookup returns CDR1 LNHNV and CDR2 YYDKDF (reference sequence). V dropped 8 bases and J dropped 8; count of bases not matched to a gene: 4. CDR3 in amino acids: CATGTSGVGTQYF. DNA of the CDR3: TGTGCCACCGGGACTAGCGGGGTTGGTACGCAGTATTTT.

This clone appeared a few times. The V gene is TRBV7-7, the J gene TRBJ2-7; tentatively, D is TRBD1 (6 bases). The V gene's germline CDR1 is SSHAT and CDR2 FNYEAQ (reference sequence). The CDR3 length is 14 residues. The germline V and J ends were trimmed by 0 bases and 3 bases, with 9 bases remaining between them. The DNA of the CDR3 is TGTGCCAGCAGCTTAGCCGTGACAGGCTACGAGCAGTACTTC. Its translation: CASSLAVTGYEQYF. The full variable domain, completed using reference TRBV7-7 and TRBJ2-7, is GAGVSQSPRYKVTKRGQDVTLRCDPISSHATLYWYQQALGQGPEFLTYFNYEAQPDKSGLPSDRFSAERPEGSISTLTIQRTEQRDSAMYRCASSLAVTGYEQYFGPGTRLTVT.

V gene TRBV7-9 combines with J gene TRBJ2-3, with TRBD2 matching 13 bases. Germline values: CDR1 SEHNR, CDR2 FQNEAQ (reference sequence). This CDR3 is 17 amino acids long. After removal of 5 bases from V and 0 bases from J, the junction contained 5 bases not matched to a gene. The CDR3 here is CASSPRTSGSSTDTQYF. CDR3 sequence (DNA): TGTGCCAGCAGCCCCCGGACTAGCGGGAGTAGCACAGATACGCAGTATTTT.

The gene calls are TRBV9 and TRBJ2-3; D remains ambiguous. CDR3 size: 13 residues. Trimming took 0 bases from V and 0 from J, leaving 2 bases between them. Germline CDR1 is SGDLS and CDR2 is YYNGEE. The CDR3 nucleotides are TGTGCCAGCAGCGTAGTAAGCACAGATACGCAGTATTTT. It yields the protein CASSVVSTDTQYF. Full variable domain (rest looked up from reference TRBV9 and TRBJ2-3): DSGVTQTPKHLITATGQRVTLRCSPRSGDLSVYWYQQSLDQGLQFLIQYYNGEERAKGNILERFSAQQFPDLHSELNLSSLELGDSALYFCASSVVSTDTQYFGPGTRLTVL.